This section outlines one T cell receptor (beta chain) sequence together with its context. Its specificity is unknown. The V end was cut by 4 bases, the J end by 0 bases, with 10 bases between. Looked up from germline, CDR1 is SNHLY and CDR2 is FYNNEI. The CDR3 sequence is 15 residues long. These data originate in a study of cytomegalovirus exposure and HLA in healthy donors. Study-wide context: Later, an analysis reported that the 110 or so validation repertoires had used the same platform as the 666 first-cohort repertoires. General study points: A later analysis found first-cohort TCR clusters tended to co-occur in the 90 to 150 validation repertoires.

Sequenced by immunoSEQ multiplex PCR; TCRdb stores in-frame clones only, minus some. This table has some 240,000 clones, approximately 83% appearing once. The donors were members of the roughly 120-subject validation cohort (separate from the roughly 700-subject first cohort). The chain couples TRBV2 to TRBJ1-3; D uncertain. The TCR originated in a woman aged 30 to 39 in good health and CMV-seropositive. The sample taken for sequencing was PBMCs. CDR3 amino acids: CASSAEYFSGNTIYF. CDR3 sequence (DNA): TGTGCCAGCAGTGCTGAGTACTTCTCTGGAAACACCATATATTTT.